These T cell receptor beta chains were read from a single sample in a study of T cell clonotyping in hematopoietic cell transplantation. Clones were sequenced by immunoSEQ multiplex PCR, and TCRdb holds only the in-frame ones, with some missing. Of about 8,100 clones in the sample, 85% to 90% are singletons; the top ten hold roughly 4.2%. Here the sequenced sample was peripheral blood mononuclear cells, taken at the time of graft-versus-host disease after allogeneic stem cell transplant. Source of these receptors: a male patient between 60 and 69 years old who had an allogeneic stem cell transplant from a related donor, so the T cells may come from the graft donor. Some clones in this sample may be carry-over from other donors' samples. Both conserved end residues are part of each CDR3. D genes are given only for firm matches. Clone size is shown for a subset of rows, as once, few, many or a class of expanded clone.

D gene | J gene | V gene | clone size | CDR3 protein | CDR3 DNA
- | TRBJ1-1 | TRBV7-2 | - | CASSPRSVPKNTEAFF | TGTGCCAGCAGCCCCAGGAGTGTACCTAAGAACACTGAAGCTTTCTTT
TRBD1 | TRBJ1-6 | TRBV28 | once | CASRPATGDQTPLHF | TGTGCCAGCAGACCCGCGACAGGGGACCAAACACCCCTCCACTTT
- | TRBJ1-4 | TRBV15 | - | CATSTPSRGGKLFF | TGTGCCACCAGCACACCCAGTCGGGGCGGAAAACTGTTTTTT
- | TRBJ1-1 | TRBV11-2 | - | CASSLGWSGTEAFF | TGTGCCAGCAGCTTAGGGTGGTCGGGCACTGAAGCTTTCTTT
TRBD1 | TRBJ1-6 | TRBV5-1 | - | CASSGNRDRDRSSPLHF | TGCGCCAGCAGCGGGAACCGGGACAGGGACCGTAGCTCACCCCTCCACTTT
- | TRBJ1-1 | TRBV9 | - | CASSPNPSGTEAFF | TGTGCCAGCAGCCCCAATCCTTCCGGCACTGAAGCTTTCTTT
- | TRBJ1-4 | TRBV7-9 | - | CASSPRGGESEKLFF | TGTGCCAGCAGCCCGAGAGGGGGAGAGTCTGAAAAACTGTTTTTT
- | TRBJ2-7 | TRBV10-2 | - | CASRGYEQYF | TGCGCCAGCAGGGGGTACGAGCAGTACTTC
TRBD1 | TRBJ1-6 | TRBV6-1 | - | CASSGRDRGRSNSPLHF | TGTGCCAGCAGTGGCCGGGACAGGGGGCGTTCTAATTCACCCCTCCACTTT
TRBD1 | TRBJ2-6 | TRBV27 | - | CASSLRTGVNVLTF | TGTGCCAGCAGTCTAAGGACAGGGGTCAACGTCCTGACTTTC
TRBD2 | TRBJ2-1 | TRBV6-1 | - | CASSKLAGGFDEQFF | TGTGCCAGCAGTAAACTAGCGGGGGGCTTCGATGAGCAGTTCTTC
- | TRBJ1-6 | TRBV6-1 | - | CASSGEGGGNSPLHF | TGTGCCAGCAGTGGGGAAGGGGGTGGAAATTCACCCCTCCACTTT
TRBD2 | TRBJ2-1 | TRBV2 | - | CASRDPAGTSGGKSSYNEQFF | TGTGCCAGCAGGGACCCAGCCGGGACTAGCGGGGGCAAAAGCTCCTACAATGAGCAGTTCTTC
TRBD2 | TRBJ2-5 | TRBV28 | - | CASSLNKAGAETQYF | TGTGCCAGCAGCCTAAATAAAGCGGGGGCAGAGACCCAGTACTTC
- | TRBJ2-3 | TRBV7-9 | - | CASSPYRDITDTQYF | TGTGCCAGCAGCCCCTACCGGGACATCACAGATACGCAGTATTTT
- | TRBJ1-2 | TRBV7-2 | once | CASSPSPRVYGYTF | TGTGCCAGCAGCCCGAGCCCCAGGGTCTATGGCTACACCTTC
- | TRBJ1-1 | TRBV7-9 | - | CASSLSTSEAFF | TGTGCCAGCAGCTTGTCGACTTCCGAAGCTTTCTTT
TRBD1 | TRBJ1-2 | TRBV19 | - | CASSSLRQGAGYTF | TGTGCCAGTAGTTCATTACGCCAGGGGGCTGGCTACACCTTC
TRBD2 | TRBJ2-1 | TRBV28 | - | CASSFERGPNEQFF | TGTGCCAGCAGTTTCGAGCGGGGGCCCAATGAGCAGTTCTTC
- | TRBJ2-7 | TRBV28 | - | CASSLRHRPPYEQYF | TGTGCCAGCAGCTTACGCCACAGGCCCCCCTACGAGCAGTACTTC
TRBD1 | TRBJ2-3 | TRBV29-1 | - | CSVQTGGLFDTQYF | TGCAGCGTCCAAACAGGGGGACTTTTTGATACGCAGTATTTT
TRBD2 | TRBJ2-5 | TRBV7-8 | - | CASSFLPGGPGGETQYF | TGTGCCAGCAGCTTCCTCCCGGGGGGGCCGGGGGGGGAGACCCAGTACTTC
- | TRBJ1-6 | TRBV4-1 | once | CASSQGPSSYNSPLHF | TGCGCCAGCAGCCAAGGACCGAGCTCCTATAATTCACCCCTCCACTTT
TRBD2 | TRBJ2-3 | TRBV5-1 | - | CASSPGRLAGNSDTQYF | TGCGCCAGCAGCCCGGGCCGCCTAGCGGGGAACTCAGATACGCAGTATTTT
TRBD1 | TRBJ2-2 | TRBV7-6 | once | CASRLGTGADTGELFF | TGTGCCAGCAGGTTGGGGACAGGGGCGGACACCGGGGAGCTGTTTTTT
- | TRBJ1-2 | TRBV7-8 | - | CASSQRGHGVYGYTF | TGTGCCAGCAGCCAGCGCGGACACGGAGTCTATGGCTACACCTTC
- | TRBJ1-6 | TRBV19 | - | CASGGAGMVTSPLHF | TGTGCCAGTGGGGGGGCAGGGATGGTTACTTCACCCCTCCACTTT
- | TRBJ2-6 | TRBV5-1 | - | CASSLVFFWEVANVLTF | TGCGCCAGCAGCTTGGTCTTTTTCTGGGAGGTGGCCAACGTCCTGACTTTC
- | TRBJ2-7 | TRBV6-1 | - | CASSEVGAGEQYF | TGTGCCAGCAGCGAAGTGGGGGCTGGCGAGCAGTACTTC
- | TRBJ1-2 | TRBV5-1 | - | CASSLAGRHYGYTF | TGCGCCAGCAGCTTGGCCGGCAGACACTATGGCTACACCTTC
- | TRBJ1-3 | TRBV21-1 | - | CASIYGVGNTIYF | TGTGCCAGCATTTACGGGGTTGGAAACACCATATATTTT
- | TRBJ2-1 | TRBV2 | once | CASSVEASSYNEQFF | TGTGCCAGCAGTGTTGAGGCGAGCTCCTACAATGAGCAGTTCTTC
- | TRBJ2-7 | TRBV28 | - | CASSLSIGMGLEQYF | TGTGCCAGCAGTTTATCGATCGGCATGGGGCTCGAGCAGTACTTC
TRBD2 | TRBJ2-7 | TRBV27 | - | CASSLWGGYRSYEQYF | TGTGCCAGCAGTTTATGGGGAGGGTACAGATCCTACGAGCAGTACTTC
- | TRBJ2-2 | TRBV7-2 | - | CASSPLAPGNTGELFF | TGTGCCAGCAGCCCGCTAGCTCCGGGGAATACCGGGGAGCTGTTTTTT
- | TRBJ1-1 | TRBV27 | - | CASSTLRGTEAFF | TGTGCCAGCAGTACCCTGCGGGGAACTGAAGCTTTCTTT
TRBD1 | TRBJ1-1 | TRBV4-1 | once | CASSQTPGQRTEAFF | TGCGCCAGCAGCCAGACGCCGGGACAGCGGACTGAAGCTTTCTTT
- | TRBJ2-7 | TRBV28 | - | CASSQRRTPYEQYF | TGTGCCAGCAGCCAGAGACGGACCCCCTACGAGCAGTACTTC
- | TRBJ1-2 | TRBV28 | - | CASDGGLYNYGYTF | TGTGCCAGCGACGGGGGACTGTACAACTATGGCTACACCTTC
- | TRBJ1-4 | TRBV2 | - | CASSEVGGVGEKLFF | TGTGCCAGCAGTGAAGTGGGGGGAGTTGGTGAAAAACTGTTTTTT
- | TRBJ1-2 | TRBV19 | - | CASSSFGRADDYGYTF | TGTGCCAGTAGTTCCTTCGGTCGGGCAGACGACTATGGCTACACCTTC
- | TRBJ2-6 | TRBV7-2 | - | CASSLAGANVLTF | TGTGCCAGCAGCTTAGCCGGGGCCAACGTCCTGACTTTC
- | TRBJ1-1 | TRBV6-5 | - | CASSSAFRRGSTEAFF | TGTGCCAGCAGTTCAGCATTCCGCAGGGGTAGCACTGAAGCTTTCTTT
- | TRBJ1-2 | TRBV6-1 | - | CASSEDPRSGYTF | TGTGCCAGCAGTGAAGACCCTAGGAGTGGCTACACCTTC
- | TRBJ1-5 | TRBV4-1 | - | CASSQAAGSYSNQPQHF | TGCGCCAGCAGCCAAGCTGCCGGATCTTATAGCAATCAGCCCCAGCATTTT
- | TRBJ1-5 | TRBV6-1 | - | CASRGMSNQPQHF | TGTGCCAGCAGGGGGATGAGCAATCAGCCCCAGCATTTT
TRBD1 | TRBJ2-7 | TRBV5-5 | - | CASSVGTVWLYEQYF | TGTGCCAGCAGCGTCGGGACAGTCTGGCTCTACGAGCAGTACTTC
TRBD2 | TRBJ2-1 | TRBV27 | - | CASSPRLAGRNEQFF | TGTGCCAGCAGTCCAAGACTAGCGGGGAGGAATGAGCAGTTCTTC
- | TRBJ2-3 | TRBV7-9 | - | CASSSRLGTDTQYF | TGTGCCAGCAGCTCCAGACTCGGCACAGATACGCAGTATTTT
- | TRBJ1-5 | TRBV29-1 | - | CSACPDRWDSNQPQHF | TGCAGCGCTTGCCCCGACAGGTGGGATAGCAATCAGCCCCAGCATTTT
- | TRBJ2-7 | TRBV5-6 | - | CASSLLGDGSYEQYF | TGTGCCAGCAGCTTGCTCGGGGACGGCTCCTACGAGCAGTACTTC
TRBD2 | TRBJ2-1 | TRBV7-3 | - | CASSFSGGSYNEQFF | TGTGCCAGCAGCTTTAGCGGGGGCTCCTACAATGAGCAGTTCTTC
- | TRBJ1-1 | TRBV27 | - | CASGWTVEAFF | TGTGCCAGCGGATGGACAGTCGAAGCTTTCTTT